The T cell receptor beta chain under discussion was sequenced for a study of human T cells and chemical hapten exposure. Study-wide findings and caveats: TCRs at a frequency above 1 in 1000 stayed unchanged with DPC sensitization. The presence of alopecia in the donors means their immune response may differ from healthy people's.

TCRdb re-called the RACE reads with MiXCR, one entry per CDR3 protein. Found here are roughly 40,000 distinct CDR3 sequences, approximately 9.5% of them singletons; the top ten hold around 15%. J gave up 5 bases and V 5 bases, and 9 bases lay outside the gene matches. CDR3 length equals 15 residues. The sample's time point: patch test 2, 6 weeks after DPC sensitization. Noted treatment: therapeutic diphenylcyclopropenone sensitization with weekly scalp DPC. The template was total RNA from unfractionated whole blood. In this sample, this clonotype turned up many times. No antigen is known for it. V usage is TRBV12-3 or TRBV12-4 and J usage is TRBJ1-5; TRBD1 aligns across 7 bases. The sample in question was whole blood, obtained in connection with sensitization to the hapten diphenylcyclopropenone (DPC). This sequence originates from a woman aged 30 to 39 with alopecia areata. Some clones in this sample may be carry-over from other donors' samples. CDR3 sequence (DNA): TGTGCCAGCAGTCGAAGGGTTCAGGGGGATCAGCCCCAGCATTTT. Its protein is CASSRRVQGDQPQHF.